The subject of this entry is one T cell receptor (beta chain). The data stem from a study of blood T cell repertoires in COVID-19. Across the study: T cells, B-cell-depleted T cells, or PBMCs supplied cDNA or gDNA.

The germline CDR1 and CDR2 sequences are LGHNA and YNFKEQ. The CDR3 contains 16 residues. The ends lost 3 bases at V and 0 bases at J; junction bases unmatched: 8. Here immunoSEQ multiplex PCR was the method, and the copy in TCRdb shows in-frame clones only, minus some. The table lists 90,000 to 120,000 clones, over 65% of them singletons. The chain uses TRBV4-2 and TRBJ2-7; 7 bases agree with TRBD2. Sequencing input: peripheral blood. The receptor was derived from a man aged 60 to 75 with acute or convalescent COVID-19. The DNA of the CDR3 is TGTGCCAGCAGCCATTCGAGCGGGGCCAGCTCCTACGAGCAGTACTTC. Protein product: CASSHSSGASSYEQYF.